The present T cell receptor beta chain was sequenced within a study of OX40 agonist ivuxolimab in advanced cancers. Notes on the study in general: No antigen was identified for the clonally expanded peripheral T cells. Fewer expanded clones were found on average in CD4+ than in CD8+ T cells.

A note on this clone: Its antigen is not known.

The protocol was immunoSEQ multiplex PCR, while the TCRdb copy is restricted to in-frame clones and leaves out a portion. The sample has tens of thousands of clones, approximately 90% seen once. Germline CDR1 and CDR2: SGHVS and FQNEAQ. Trimming took 5 bases from V and 4 from J, leaving 14 bases between them. CDR3 length: 14 amino acids. The origin of this receptor is an adult with an advanced solid tumor such as melanoma, head and neck, liver or kidney cancer. This chain joins TRBV7-8 and TRBJ1-2; maybe TRBD1 (6 bases). Source: CD4+ or CD8+ T cells sorted from blood, taken in a trial of the OX40 agonist ivuxolimab. CDR3 amino acids: CASSDEGDSYGYTF. The CDR3 DNA reads as TGTGCCAGCAGCGACGAGGGGGATAGCTATGGCTACACCTTC.